This T cell receptor beta chain comes out of a study of CD8 T cells in ankylosing spondylitis (TCRdb year 2017). For the study in its entirety: To find TCR variants linked to disease, the study profiled T cell receptor beta repertoires in ankylosing spondylitis patients and healthy donors. The full study cohort was made up of about two dozen ankylosing spondylitis patients and 108 healthy donors. Samples of peripheral blood were taken, and for ankylosing spondylitis patients, synovial fluid was collected as well.

Paper-wide results and their limitations: In peripheral blood, the disease-linked clones were found at relatively low frequencies and had a CD8+ phenotype. Blood from ankylosing spondylitis patients appeared to be characterized by a TCR beta motif composed of about 8 highly homologous amino acid variants. The disease-linked clones were reported as significantly enriched in matched synovial fluid samples from ankylosing spondylitis patients. Some of the motif variants had been reported before in the synovial fluid and blood of reactive arthritis patients, a finding that suggests common disease-initiation mechanisms.

Trimming removed 2 bases from V and 8 bases from J; the gene matches leave 11 bases unexplained. Reading the germline V gene gives CDR1 SGDLS and CDR2 YYNGEE. Including cysteine and phenylalanine, the CDR3 has 17 amino acids. This entry keeps only the CDR3 DNA: 51 bases, framed from base 1. The instrument given in TCRdb is Illumina HiSeq 2500. Quantitative 5'-RACE with molecular barcodes was the method used to prepare the TCR beta libraries. Per the original workflow: A new computational method, built on a probabilistic model of VDJ rearrangement, was used to identify disease-linked TCR variants. TCRdb trimmed public reads at Q25 via fastp, called clones via MiXCR and kept in-frame beta chains. Rows merge per CDR3 protein into single entries with the most common DNA and genes. TCRdb's processing, not the authors' own work, is the source of the V and J calls. For this sample there are a few hundred thousand distinct CDR3 sequences; 7% to 9% appear just once. The ten largest clones take up more than 14% of the sample.

This clonotype came up a few times. It lacks a known antigen. No much larger clonotype is one base removed from it; base qualities were not supplied. The source of this sequence is a male donor with ankylosing spondylitis. Material for sequencing was blood, either unsorted or a sorted T cell fraction (not recorded which). The receptor chain draws on TRBV9 and TRBJ2-1; TRBD2 lines up with 12 middle nucleotides. The nucleotide sequence is TGTGCCAGCAGCGTCCCCAAAGGACTAGCGGGAACCGATGAGCAGTTCTTC. It codes for CASSVPKGLAGTDEQFF.